The clone carrying this TCR beta chain has just a few counts. With V trimmed by 5 bases and J by 2 bases, 6 bases remained unmatched. The germline CDR1 and CDR2 sequences are SEHNR and FQNEAQ (reference sequence). The CDR3 has 15 residues. The entry originates in a study of blood T cell repertoires in COVID-19. At the level of the study: T cells, B-cell-depleted T cells, or PBMCs supplied cDNA or gDNA.

Cohort assignment relied on participant-reported clinical history. Per the original methods: Reference gene primers were amplified, and this amplification served to estimate nucleated cell counts. Sequencing used immunoSEQ multiplex PCR; TCRdb keeps in-frame clones, though not all of them. D and trimming were read from the DNA, whereas the V and J calls and clone size are those reported in that table. The sample consists of some 200,000 clones, roughly nine tenths of them appearing once. Sequenced material: PBMCs or T cells enriched from blood (not recorded which). The chain carries TRBV7-9 and TRBJ2-3; 8 nucleotides line up with TRBD1. The sequence derives from a woman aged 50 to 65 in a cohort exposed to, infected with or recovered from COVID-19 (not recorded which). CDR3 in amino acids: CASSPGTGVTDTQYF. Written as DNA, the CDR3 is TGTGCCAGCAGCCCCGGGACAGGCGTCACAGATACGCAGTATTTT.